This T cell receptor beta chain emerged from a study of vaccination and CD4 T cells after COVID-19. Study summary: Some control cultures received a CEFX pool, which served as the positive control. Others received an HIV-1 Nef pool or no peptide. Study outcomes and limitations: Post-vaccination reactive clonotypes (median about 40) did not differ significantly from post-infection (approximately 22).

Comments on this clonotype: The antigen is undetermined.

The sample's treatment: roughly 11-day PBMC culture with coronavirus spike peptide pools or control peptides (ViraFEST assay). Under the ViraFEST approach, antigen-specific T cells were expanded with peptide pools and TCRs subsequently sequenced. Sequencing of cultured CD4+ T cell DNA used the Oncomine TCR Beta short-read assay. Once CD4+ T cells had been cultured, genomic DNA was extracted from them. Using its own MiXCR run on the PCR reads, TCRdb lists one record per CDR3 protein. Counted here are 15,000 to 20,000 distinct CDR3 sequences, about 56% occurring once; the ten biggest clones make up roughly 15%. The CDR3 contains 13 residues. V lost 4 bases to trimming and J lost 5 bases, with 9 bases between them. CDR1 and CDR2 from the germline V gene are GTSNPN and SVGIG (reference sequence).

This receptor was obtained from a human donor who had recovered from COVID-19. This chain uses TRBV30 with TRBJ1-6; D is unresolved. The sequencing here drew on CD4+ T cells from blood, cultured in vitro, taken before SARS-CoV-2 vaccination. CDR3 amino acids: CAWMAQNNSPLHF. For the CDR3, the DNA is TGTGCCTGGATGGCACAGAATAATTCACCCCTCCACTTT.